This T cell receptor beta chain was documented in a study of identifying expanded T cells in peripheral blood (dated by TCRdb to between 2019 and 2020). Turning to the overall study: Technical replicates were generated by sequencing separate aliquots of the same genomic DNA pool, and four replicates were compared pairwise.

The immunoSEQ Assay, which uses bias-controlled multiplex PCR amplification of genomic DNA, was used to profile TCRbeta CDR3 regions. The authors' analysis ran thus. The absolute abundance of each unique TCRbeta CDR3 region was quantified after sequences were collapsed and filtered. Two models were used to test differential abundance: a binomial model (Fisher-equivalent) and a beta-binomial model that adds time-dependent variance fitted from healthy donors. Clones with fewer than 5 combined templates were excluded, and clones with Benjamini-Hochberg FDR below 0.01 were called differentially abundant. Using the form v = (b*log(k)+a)^2, the beta-binomial variance was modeled as a function of the total template count across the two samples. TCRdb limited this immuneACCESS table to in-frame rearrangements with V and J called. A share of clones is missing; checked studies link under half to unresolved V genes, and the rest is unexplained. V, J and clone size were drawn from that table, and D and trimming were deduced from the DNA. The sample yields about 130,000 clones; roughly 90% were counted once. The ten top clones hold around 8.2% of the sample.

The germline V gene (reference sequence) sets CDR1 to MNHNY and CDR2 to SVGAGI. The V end loses 7 bases and the J end loses 0 bases, and a stretch of 13 bases separates them. Counted from cysteine to phenylalanine, this CDR3 has 14 amino acids. CDR3 DNA only is kept here, 42 bases in frame from base 1. A remark on this clone: It lacks a known antigen. The record has no base qualities; no much larger clone is one base away.

No immune events such as infections were documented for the healthy donors during the collection period. Blood repertoires from healthy donors were used as a training cohort for calibrating time-dependent variance in a beta-binomial model of differential abundance of T-cell clones. The training cohort comprised approximately 10 healthy donors, 3 female and 7 male. An age range of about 29 to 65 years, with an average of 43 years, was recorded for the donors. Whole blood, obtained from a commercial supplier, was collected from each healthy donor at three time points spaced approximately two weeks apart. Genomic DNA was extracted from unsorted whole blood for immunosequencing. The full study reports these points: Approximately 1.2 differentially abundant clones were flagged by the binomial model between technical replicates, whereas about 16 and 19 were flagged over approximately two weeks and four weeks, respectively. Variance in clone template counts between roughly 2-week samples significantly increased with total template count across all healthy donors. Across all healthy-donor time intervals, the beta-binomial model significantly cut both the number of clones called differentially abundant and the false-positive rate. The authors expected biological variance in healthy repertoires might increase further over much longer intervals such as months to years.

This receptor was taken from a person between 18 and 70 years old in good health. The V and J genes are TRBV6-6 and TRBJ2-7; a tentative D match to TRBD1 spans 5 bases. Input material: blood. The CDR3 reads as follows: CASTRTSSSYEQYF. The DNA is TGTGCCAGCACAAGGACATCGAGCTCCTACGAGCAGTACTTC.